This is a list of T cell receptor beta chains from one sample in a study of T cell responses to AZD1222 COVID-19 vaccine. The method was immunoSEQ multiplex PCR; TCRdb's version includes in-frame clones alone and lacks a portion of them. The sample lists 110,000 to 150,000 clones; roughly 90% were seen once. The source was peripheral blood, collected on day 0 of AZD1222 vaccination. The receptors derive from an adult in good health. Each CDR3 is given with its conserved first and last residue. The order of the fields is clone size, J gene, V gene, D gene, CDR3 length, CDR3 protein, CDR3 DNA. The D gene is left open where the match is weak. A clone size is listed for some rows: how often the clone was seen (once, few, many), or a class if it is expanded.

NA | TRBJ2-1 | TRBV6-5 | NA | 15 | CASSRSGTLGNEQFF | TGTGCCAGCAGTCGGAGCGGCACCCTCGGGAATGAGCAGTTCTTC
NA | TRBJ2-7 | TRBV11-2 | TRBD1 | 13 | CASWRTGDHEQYF | TGTGCCAGCTGGAGGACAGGGGACCACGAGCAGTACTTC
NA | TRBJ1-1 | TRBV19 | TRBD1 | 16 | CASSNRQGAGGTEAFF | TGTGCCAGTAGCAACAGACAGGGGGCTGGGGGAACTGAAGCTTTCTTT
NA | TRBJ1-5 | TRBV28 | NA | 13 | CAGNRVSNQPQHF | TGTGCCGGAAACAGGGTTAGCAATCAGCCCCAGCATTTT
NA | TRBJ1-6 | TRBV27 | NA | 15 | CASSLYETANSPLHF | TGTGCCAGCAGTTTATATGAGACAGCGAATTCACCCCTCCACTTT
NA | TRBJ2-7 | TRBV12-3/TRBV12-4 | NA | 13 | CASSPGIDYEQYF | TGTGCCAGCAGTCCCGGGATAGATTACGAGCAGTACTTC
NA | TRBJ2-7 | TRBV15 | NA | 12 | CATSSPPYEQYF | TGTGCCACCAGCTCACCTCCCTACGAGCAGTACTTC
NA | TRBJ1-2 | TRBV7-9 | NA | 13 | CASSPDGNYGYTF | TGTGCCAGCAGCCCGGACGGTAACTATGGCTACACCTTC
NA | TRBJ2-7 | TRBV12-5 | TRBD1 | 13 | CASGLTGGYEQYF | TGTGCTAGTGGTCTTACAGGGGGCTATGAGCAGTACTTC
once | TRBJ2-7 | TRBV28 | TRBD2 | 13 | CATRTSGSSEQYF | TGTGCCACGAGGACTAGCGGGAGTTCCGAGCAGTACTTC
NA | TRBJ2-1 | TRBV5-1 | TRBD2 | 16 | CASSLVGGSAYNEQFF | TGCGCCAGCAGCTTGGTAGGCGGGAGTGCCTACAATGAGCAGTTCTTC
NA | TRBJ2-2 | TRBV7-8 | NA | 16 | CASAQSDTSRSGELFF | TGTGCCAGCGCCCAGTCCGACACCTCCCGGTCCGGGGAGCTGTTTTTT
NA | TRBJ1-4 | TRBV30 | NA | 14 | CAWTPGDWSEKLFF | TGTGCCTGGACCCCGGGGGACTGGAGCGAAAAACTGTTTTTT
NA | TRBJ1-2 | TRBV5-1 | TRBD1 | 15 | CASSSRLRQGYGYTF | TGCGCCAGCAGCTCCCGCCTGAGACAGGGCTATGGCTACACCTTC
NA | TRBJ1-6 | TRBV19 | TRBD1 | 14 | CASTPTGYNSPLHF | TGTGCCAGTACCCCGACAGGGTATAATTCACCCCTCCACTTT
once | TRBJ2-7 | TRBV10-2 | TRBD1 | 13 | CASSEGTDYEQYF | TGCGCCAGCAGTGAAGGGACAGACTACGAGCAGTACTTC
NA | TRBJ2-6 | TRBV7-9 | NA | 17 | CASSSDTGVSGANVLTF | TGTGCCAGCAGCTCAGATACAGGCGTCTCTGGGGCCAACGTCCTGACTTTC
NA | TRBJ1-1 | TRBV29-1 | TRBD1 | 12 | CSFHRGGTEAFF | TGCAGCTTTCACAGGGGGGGCACTGAAGCTTTCTTT
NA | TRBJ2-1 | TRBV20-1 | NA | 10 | CSARDYEQFF | TGCAGTGCCAGGGACTATGAGCAGTTCTTC
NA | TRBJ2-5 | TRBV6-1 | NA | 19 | CASSDFPPDYLYYQETQYF | TGTGCCAGCAGTGACTTCCCCCCGGACTACCTGTATTACCAAGAGACCCAGTACTTC
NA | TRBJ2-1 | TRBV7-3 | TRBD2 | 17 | CASSLTSLAGFYNEQFF | TGTGCCAGCAGCTTAACGTCCCTAGCGGGGTTCTACAATGAGCAGTTCTTC
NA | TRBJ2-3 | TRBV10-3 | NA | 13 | CAISEAVIQTQYF | TGTGCCATCAGTGAGGCGGTCATACAGACGCAGTATTTT
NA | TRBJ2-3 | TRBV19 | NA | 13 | CASSVAETDTQYF | TGTGCCAGTAGTGTAGCAGAGACAGATACGCAGTATTTT
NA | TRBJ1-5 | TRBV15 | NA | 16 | CATSRDRHYSNQPQHF | TGTGCCACCAGCAGAGATCGGCATTATAGCAATCAGCCCCAGCATTTT
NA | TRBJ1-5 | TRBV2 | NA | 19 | CASSEVRRQTSLSNQPQHF | TGTGCCAGCAGTGAAGTAAGGAGACAGACCAGCCTTAGCAATCAGCCCCAGCATTTT
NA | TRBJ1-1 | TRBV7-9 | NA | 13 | CASSGPLDTEAFF | TGTGCCAGCAGCGGACCGTTGGACACTGAAGCTTTCTTT
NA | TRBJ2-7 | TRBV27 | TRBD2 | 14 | CASSASGRAFEQYF | TGTGCCAGCAGCGCCAGTGGGAGGGCCTTCGAGCAGTACTTC
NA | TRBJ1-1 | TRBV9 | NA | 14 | CASSRAGRGTEAFF | TGTGCCAGCAGTAGGGCAGGGAGGGGCACTGAAGCTTTCTTT
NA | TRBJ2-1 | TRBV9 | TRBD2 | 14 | CASSYRREGNEQFF | TGTGCCAGCAGCTATCGTCGGGAGGGCAATGAGCAGTTCTTC